This passage covers 19 T cell receptor beta chains from one sample sequenced in a study of OX40 agonist ivuxolimab in advanced cancers. This table comes from immunoSEQ multiplex PCR, and its TCRdb copy is limited to in-frame clones, with some not included. The table lists tens of thousands of clones, roughly 84% of them singletons. The source material was CD4+ or CD8+ T cells sorted from blood, sampled in a trial of the OX40 agonist ivuxolimab. The origin of the receptors is an adult with an advanced solid tumor such as melanoma, head and neck, liver or kidney cancer.

The chain recombines TRBV30 with TRBJ2-1; D gene ambiguous. The CDR3 contains 12 residues. Between the trimmed V and J ends, which lost 3 bases and 11 bases, there was a span of 14 bases. The germline gives CDR1 GTSNPN, CDR2 SVGIG (reference sequence). The CDR3 nucleotides are TGTGCCTGGAGGGAATCTTGGATTCAGCAGTTCTTC. Its translation is CAWRESWIQQFF.

The rearrangement links TRBV7-2 to TRBJ1-2; D is ambiguous. The CDR3 is 16 amino acids. Between the trimmed V and J ends, which lost 4 bases and 4 bases, there was a span of 19 bases. CDR1 and CDR2 (germline): SGHTA, FQGNSA. The CDR3 loop is CASSSQSVEPSYGYTF. DNA for the CDR3: TGTGCCAGCAGCTCTCAAAGTGTGGAGCCGAGCTATGGCTACACCTTC.

The V gene is TRBV19, the J gene TRBJ2-5, with a tentative D call TRBD1 (6 bases). The CDR3 length is 14 residues. The germline CDR1 and CDR2 sequences are LNHDA and SQIVND (reference sequence). The V end was cut by 10 bases, the J end by 4 bases, with 19 bases between. CDR3 in amino acids: CATAPTGLGETQYF. In nucleotides, the CDR3 is TGTGCCACCGCCCCTACAGGGTTGGGAGAGACCCAGTACTTC.

The CDR3 spells CASSLSERANTGELFF. The CDR3 coding sequence is TGTGCCAGCAGTTTATCTGAGAGGGCGAACACCGGGGAGCTGTTTTTT. The chain links TRBV27 to TRBJ2-2; tentatively, D is TRBD2 (5 bases). Between the trimmed V and J ends, which lost 0 bases and 0 bases, there was a span of 8 bases. The germline gives CDR1 MNHEY, CDR2 SMNVEV (reference sequence). CDR3 size: 16 residues.

The chain recombines TRBV18 with TRBJ1-1; TRBD1 is a possible D gene (6 bases). Germline assignment: CDR1 KGHSH and CDR2 LQKENI. The CDR3 is made up of 14 amino acids. V lost 0 bases to trimming and J lost 1 base, with 6 bases between them. Written as DNA, the CDR3 is TGTGCCAGCTCACCACCAGGGGGGAACACTGAAGCTTTCTTT. Its translation is CASSPPGGNTEAFF.

The chain is built from TRBV10-2 and TRBJ1-5; a possible D gene is TRBD1 (6 bases). V lost 7 bases and J lost 9, with 25 bases in between. Per the germline V gene, CDR1 is WSHSY and CDR2 is SAAADI. The CDR3 runs to 16 residues. CDR3 coding DNA: TGCGCCAGCATGGGGGGCGACCTCCGGAGCGCGTCGCCCCAGCATTTT. Encoded protein: CASMGGDLRSASPQHF.

This chain links TRBV28 with TRBJ1-1; D might be TRBD1 (6 bases). The ends were cut back, 6 bases at V and 0 bases at J, with 17 bases in the middle. The CDR3 runs to 16 residues. Germline CDR1 is MDHEN and CDR2 is SYDVKM. The CDR3 DNA reads as TGTGCCAGCAGCCCCGGGGGGGCGGGGGTGAACACTGAAGCTTTCTTT. Protein product: CASSPGGAGVNTEAFF.

A single count supports this clone. The J gene is TRBJ1-2, the V gene TRBV6-4; 7 bases agree with TRBD1. The V segment lost 6 bases and the J segment 7 bases; nucleotides outside the gene matches: 8. The CDR3 is made up of 13 amino acids. The germline V gene has CDR1 MRHNA and CDR2 SNTAGT. The CDR3 DNA reads as TGTGCCAGCAGCCGACTGAGGGGGCTTGGCTACACCTTC. Translation gives CASSRLRGLGYTF.

The rearrangement links TRBV7-3 to TRBJ2-5; no reliable D call. The germline V gene has CDR1 SGHTA and CDR2 FQGTGA. Deletions cut 2 bases from V and 4 bases from J, with 11 bases between. The length of the CDR3 is 14 residues. CDR3 nucleotides: TGTGCCAGCAGCTTAGACGGATTTCCAGAGACCCAGTACTTC. Its protein is CASSLDGFPETQYF.

The chain is built from TRBV6-1 and TRBJ2-1, with TRBD2 matching over 7 bases. Germline CDR1 MNHNS, CDR2 SASEGT. The CDR3 consists of 16 residues. V shed 1 base and J 4 bases; nucleotides not matched to a gene: 7. CDR3 sequence: CASSEVAGRRYNEQFF. The CDR3 DNA is TGTGCCAGCAGTGAAGTTGCCGGGAGGCGGTACAATGAGCAGTTCTTC.

The J gene is TRBJ1-2, the V gene TRBV6-1; no firm D call. V was pared by 6 bases and J by 1 base, with 12 bases between. The CDR3 contains 14 residues. CDR1 and CDR2 from the germline V gene are MNHNS and SASEGT. The CDR3 loop is CASRTAQNNYGYTF. CDR3 DNA: TGTGCCAGCAGGACGGCCCAGAATAACTATGGCTACACCTTC.

The chain combines TRBV14 with TRBJ2-2; no clear D. The germline V gene encodes CDR1 SGHDN and CDR2 FVKESK. V was pared by 5 bases and J by 6 bases, with 10 bases between. The CDR3 length is 13 residues. CDR3 sequence reads: CASSLRVSGELFF. For the CDR3, the DNA is TGTGCCAGCAGCTTACGAGTGTCCGGGGAGCTGTTTTTT.

The chain is built from TRBV19 and TRBJ2-7; D might be TRBD2 (6 bases). This CDR3 has 14 amino acids. The V gene lost 3 bases and the J gene lost 0 bases, with 9 bases spanning the gap. Germline CDR1 LNHDA, CDR2 SQIVND (reference sequence). CDR3 DNA: TGTGCCAGTAGTATCGCCGGGAGCTCCTACGAGCAGTACTTC. This translates into CASSIAGSSYEQYF.

The rearrangement uses TRBV5-4 and TRBJ2-3; 11 nucleotides align to TRBD2. The CDR3 runs to 12 residues. With 3 bases clipped from V and 10 bases from J, the junction kept 1 base outside the gene matches. Germline loops: CDR1 SGHNT, CDR2 YYREEE (reference sequence). CDR3 DNA: TGTGCCAGCAGCTCGACTAGCGGGGCGCAGTATTTT. Translated, it gives CASSSTSGAQYF.

This sequence joins TRBV27 and TRBJ2-1; D unclear. Trimming cost V 2 bases and J 0 bases, with 8 bases left between them. The CDR3 sequence is 15 residues long. The germline CDR1 and CDR2 sequences are MNHEY and SMNVEV (reference sequence). CDR3 DNA: TGTGCCAGCAGTTTAAGGTCGGTCTCCTACAATGAGCAGTTCTTC. It yields the protein CASSLRSVSYNEQFF.

This clone was observed a few times. The gene calls are TRBV9 and TRBJ1-1, with D unclear. The CDR3 has 13 residues. Between the trimmed V and J ends, which lost 0 bases and 0 bases, there was a span of 3 bases. Per germline, CDR1 SGDLS and CDR2 YYNGEE. The CDR3, as DNA: TGTGCCAGCAGCGTAGGAATGAACACTGAAGCTTTCTTT. It is translated as CASSVGMNTEAFF.

The chain carries TRBV5-3 and TRBJ2-3, with D perhaps matching TRBD2 (5 bases). TRBV5-3 is placed among ORFs of uncertain function. V was shortened by 0 bases and J by 4 bases, with 9 bases between the two germline ends. The CDR3 sequence is 14 residues long. The CDR3 coding sequence is TGTGCCAGAAGCTTGGGTTCGAGGGCAGATACGCAGTATTTT. It is translated as CARSLGSRADTQYF.

The chain recombines TRBV6-6 with TRBJ1-5; D ambiguous. Germline lookup yields CDR1 MNHNY and CDR2 SVGAGI (reference sequence). Trimming removed 2 bases from V and 5 bases from J, with 4 bases in between. The CDR3 spans 12 residues. In nucleotides, the CDR3 is TGTGCCAGCAGTTACGGGGATCAGCCCCAGCATTTT. This codes for CASSYGDQPQHF.

This chain links TRBV5-1 with TRBJ1-6; D remains ambiguous. The CDR3 is made up of 14 amino acids. Trimming cost V 3 bases and J 6 bases, with 10 bases left between them. CDR1 and CDR2 from the germline V gene are SGHRS and YFSETQ. The CDR3 DNA follows: TGCGCCAGCAGCTCCGGACGGACTAATTCACCCCTCCACTTT. This codes for CASSSGRTNSPLHF.